The 3 T cell receptor beta chains listed next were all sequenced from one sample in a study of patients and donors after allogeneic stem cell transplantation. TCRdb re-derived calls from the RT-PCR reads in MiXCR, one entry per CDR3 protein. The sample lists approximately 160,000 distinct CDR3 sequences, about 30% occurring once. Sequenced material: blood, either unsorted or a sorted T cell fraction (not recorded which). Receptor source: a human donor who was either an allogeneic HSCT recipient or a stem cell or donor lymphocyte infusion donor (not recorded which). It is not recorded whose cells these are; they may come from a transplant donor.

This clonotype has just a few counts. The V and J genes are TRBV12-3 or TRBV12-4 and TRBJ2-5; 7 nucleotides agree with TRBD2. V shed 3 bases and J 4 bases; nucleotides not matched to a gene: 2. The CDR3 loop spans 13 amino acids. The CDR3 loop reads CASSFWGGETQYF. CDR3 in DNA: TGTGCCAGCAGTTTCTGGGGGGGAGAGACCCAGTACTTC.

This clonotype showed up many times. The genes are TRBV7-2 and TRBJ1-1, with 7 bases that match TRBD1. V lost 6 bases to trimming and J lost 3 bases; unmatched junction nucleotides: 13. Per germline, CDR1 SGHTA and CDR2 FQGNSA. The CDR3 consists of 16 residues. CDR3 amino acids: CASSAQGQTIDTEAFF. CDR3 coding DNA: TGTGCCAGCAGTGCACAGGGGCAGACCATTGACACTGAAGCTTTCTTT.

The chain recombines TRBV12-3 or TRBV12-4 with TRBJ2-7; 12 bases agree with TRBD2. The CDR3 sequence is 16 residues long. With V trimmed by 6 bases and J by 3 bases, 9 bases remained unmatched. The chain's CDR3 is CASRYGGLAGYYEQYF. The CDR3 DNA is TGTGCCAGCAGGTACGGGGGACTAGCGGGTTACTACGAGCAGTACTTC.